What follows describes a single T cell receptor beta chain. The assay was immunoSEQ multiplex PCR, and TCRdb's table has in-frame clones only and misses some. The repertoire holds over a thousand clones, with roughly a quarter as singletons. This record belongs to a study of T cells in localized non-small cell lung cancer. This CDR3 has 14 amino acids. V lost 5 bases and J lost 5, with 17 bases in between. Per germline, CDR1 SGDLS and CDR2 YYNGEE. This chain links TRBV9 with TRBJ2-7; D gene uncertain. The receptor was derived from a man aged 18 to 49 with stage II lung adenocarcinoma. The sequencing used normal lung tissue next to the tumor, collected before any cancer treatment. The CDR3 DNA sequence: TGTGCCAGCAGTGAAGGGCCGGGTCCAGACGAGCAGTACTTC. This encodes CASSEGPGPDEQYF.